This T cell receptor beta chain appears in the sequencing data of a study of Graves' ophthalmopathy and Graves' hyperthyroidism. The length of the CDR3 is 18 residues. Germline values: CDR1 SGHVS, CDR2 FQNEAQ. Trimming took 4 bases from V and 0 from J, leaving 16 bases between them. Excluded were patients with other autoimmune diseases, uncontrolled infections, pregnancy or lactation. This clonotype was seen ten or more times. RNA transcripts served as template for amplifying TCR beta CDR3 sequences. The first-round RT-PCR employed HTBI primers together with the Qiagen OneStep RT-PCR kit. A multiplex PCR was then performed as the second round. Using its own MiXCR run on the multiplex PCR reads, TCRdb lists one record per CDR3 protein. The profile shows approximately 150,000 distinct CDR3 sequences, 35% to 50% of them singletons.

The sequence derives from a man younger than 40 with Graves' ophthalmopathy. Material for sequencing was peripheral blood. The chain is built from TRBV7-8 and TRBJ2-6; the D is unclear. CDR3 DNA: TGTGCCAGCAGCTCTAAACTTGGACGGAGCTCTGGGGCCAACGTCCTGACTTTC. Translation: CASSSKLGRSSGANVLTF.